These 8 T cell receptor beta chains were all obtained from the same sample, sequenced in a study of blood T cell repertoires in COVID-19. Only in-frame clones appear in the TCRdb table, and some are missing; sequencing was by immunoSEQ multiplex PCR. The sample consists of 60,000 to 75,000 clones, around 90% of them appearing once. Specimen: peripheral blood. Receptors were obtained from a human donor in a cohort sampled during active COVID-19.

The chain is built from TRBV5-4 and TRBJ1-2, with D unresolved. CDR1 is SGHNT and CDR2 is YYREEE in the germline V gene (reference sequence). V was shortened by 4 bases and J by 6 bases, with 7 bases between the two germline ends. The length of the CDR3 is 11 residues. In nucleotides, the CDR3 is TGTGCCAGCAGCCCGGGAGATGGCTACACCTTC. This codes for CASSPGDGYTF.

This clone has a handful of counts. The same CDR3 also results from other DNA sequences found in this sample. The chain carries TRBV13 and TRBJ1-5; D may be TRBD1 (5 bases). The CDR3 sequence is 14 residues long. Trimming stripped 0 bases from V and 2 bases from J, with 5 bases between. Germline loops: CDR1 PRHDT, CDR2 FYEKMQ (reference sequence). The DNA of the CDR3 is TGTGCCAGCAGCTTAGGACAGGGCAATCAGCCCCAGCATTTT. As protein: CASSLGQGNQPQHF.

The chain is built from TRBV30 and TRBJ1-5, with 9 bases identical to TRBD1. The germline V gene encodes CDR1 GTSNPN and CDR2 SVGIG (reference sequence). This CDR3 is built from 15 residues. The V segment lost 1 base and the J segment 4 bases; nucleotides outside the gene matches: 5. CDR3 coding DNA: TGTGCCTGGAGTGCCGGGACAGGGCTTAATCAGCCCCAGCATTTT. Amino acids: CAWSAGTGLNQPQHF.

The V and J genes are TRBV19 and TRBJ2-3; 8 bases match TRBD1. This CDR3 contains 16 residues. Trimming took 3 bases from V and 0 from J; bases not matched to a gene: 5. CDR1 LNHDA and CDR2 SQIVND come from the germline V gene (reference sequence). CDR3 loop: CASSIAGQGSTDTQYF. In DNA, the CDR3 is TGTGCCAGTAGTATCGCTGGACAGGGCAGCACAGATACGCAGTATTTT.

J is TRBJ2-5 and V is TRBV11-2; D is undetermined. CDR3 length equals 13 residues. Trimming removed 1 base from V and 5 bases from J, with 8 bases in between. Germline V gene data show CDR1 as SGHAT and CDR2 as FQNNGV. CDR3 nucleotide sequence: TGTGCCAGCAGCTTAGGCCTCGGGGAGACCCAGTACTTC. Its protein is CASSLGLGETQYF. The variable domain in full, with the rest retrieved from reference TRBV11-2 and TRBJ2-5, is EAGVAQSPRYKIIEKRQSVAFWCNPISGHATLYWYQQILGQGPKLLIQFQNNGVVDDSQLPKDRFSAERLKGVDSTLKIQPAKLEDSAVYLCASSLGLGETQYFGPGTRLLVL.

J is TRBJ2-7 and V is TRBV5-1; 9 nucleotides match TRBD1. This CDR3 has 17 amino acids. Germline trimming cut 2 bases from V and 9 bases from J; bases unmatched to any gene: 18. Germline V gene lookup returns CDR1 SGHRS and CDR2 YFSETQ. The DNA for the CDR3 is TGCGCCAGCAGCTTTTTCAAGTCCGGGACAGGGAATTGTATGCAGTACGTC. Residues: CASSFFKSGTGNCMQYV.

The chain joins TRBV19 to TRBJ2-2; 11 bases fit TRBD2. The J segment lost 5 bases and the V segment lost 3 bases, leaving 5 bases of the junction unmatched. This CDR3 spans 16 amino acids. From germline, CDR1 is LNHDA and CDR2 SQIVND (reference sequence). This CDR3 is CASSILAGGKTGELFF. The DNA of the CDR3 is TGTGCCAGTAGTATTCTAGCGGGAGGTAAAACCGGGGAGCTGTTTTTT.

The chain recombines TRBV2 with TRBJ1-1, with a weak D call TRBD1 (5 bases). Germline CDR1 and CDR2: SNHLY and FYNNEI. V lost 3 bases and J lost 5, with 10 bases in between. The CDR3 spans 13 residues. CDR3 residues: CASSERGRTEAFF. The CDR3 DNA sequence: TGTGCCAGCAGTGAGCGGGGCCGGACTGAAGCTTTCTTT.